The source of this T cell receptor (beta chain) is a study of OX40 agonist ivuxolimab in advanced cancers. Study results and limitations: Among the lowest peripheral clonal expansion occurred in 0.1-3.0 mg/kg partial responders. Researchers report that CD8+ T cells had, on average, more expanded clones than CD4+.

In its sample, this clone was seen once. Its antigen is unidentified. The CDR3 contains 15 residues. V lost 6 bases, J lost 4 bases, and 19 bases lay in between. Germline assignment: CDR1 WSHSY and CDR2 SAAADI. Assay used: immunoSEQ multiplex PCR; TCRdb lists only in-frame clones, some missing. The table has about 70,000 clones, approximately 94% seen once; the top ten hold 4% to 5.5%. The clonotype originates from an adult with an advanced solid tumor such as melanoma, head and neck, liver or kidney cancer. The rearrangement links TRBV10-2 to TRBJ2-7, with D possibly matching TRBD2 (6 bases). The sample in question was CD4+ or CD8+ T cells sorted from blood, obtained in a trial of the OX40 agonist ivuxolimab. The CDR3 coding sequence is TGCGCCAGCAGCGGGGGTCGGGGGAGTGGTTACGAGCAGTACTTC. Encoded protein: CASSGGRGSGYEQYF.